The 31 T cell receptor beta chains presented below share a single source sample, sequenced in a study of T-cell reconstitution after alpha-beta-depleted transplantation in children. Preparing the TCRbeta library involved the use of unique molecular identifiers. TCRdb processed the PCR reads anew with MiXCR; each CDR3 protein has one entry. The sample gives 450,000 to 700,000 distinct CDR3 sequences, roughly 30% of which show up once; around a third is in the top ten. Material: PBMCs, obtained before TCRalphabeta/CD19-depleted stem cell transplant. The receptors were sampled from a boy under two years old with Wiskott-Aldrich syndrome, due to receive a stem cell transplant.

The J gene is TRBJ2-5, the V gene TRBV5-4; TRBD2 matches 14 bases. This CDR3 spans 14 amino acids. After removal of 4 bases from V and 6 bases from J, the junction contained 2 bases not matched to a gene. The germline gives CDR1 SGHNT, CDR2 YYREEE (reference sequence). The CDR3: CASSGTSGSKTQYF. The DNA of the CDR3 is TGTGCCAGCAGCGGGACTAGCGGGAGTAAGACCCAGTACTTC.

V is TRBV28 and J is TRBJ1-1; the D is unclear. Trimming took off 3 bases at V and 7 bases at J, with 6 bases between the two ends. The length of the CDR3 is 11 residues. CDR1 is MDHEN, CDR2 SYDVKM, per germline. CDR3 sequence reads: CASSFWDEAFF. For the CDR3, the DNA is TGTGCCAGCAGTTTTTGGGATGAAGCTTTCTTT.

The chain employs TRBV28 and TRBJ2-7; D may be TRBD2 (6 bases). The V end was cut by 4 bases, the J end by 6 bases, with 10 bases between. The CDR3 is 12 residues long. The germline V gene encodes CDR1 MDHEN and CDR2 SYDVKM. CDR3 protein: CASSYGSAEQYF. In DNA, the CDR3 is TGTGCCAGCAGTTACGGGAGCGCCGAGCAGTACTTC. Complete variable domain (other parts from reference TRBV28 and TRBJ2-7): DVKVTQSSRYLVKRTGEKVFLECVQDMDHENMFWYRQDPGLGLRLIYFSYDVKMKEKGDIPEGYSVSREKKERFSLILESASTNQTSMYLCASSYGSAEQYFGPGTRLTVT.

The chain uses TRBV12-3 or TRBV12-4 and TRBJ2-2; 9 bases agree with TRBD1. V lost 5 bases, J lost 6 bases, and 7 bases stayed unmatched. The CDR3 is made up of 15 amino acids. The CDR3 is CASSGGTGIAGELFF. The CDR3 DNA reads as TGTGCCAGCAGTGGGGGGACAGGGATCGCCGGGGAGCTGTTTTTT.

The chain uses TRBV10-1 and TRBJ2-1, with a tentative D call TRBD2 (5 bases). Germline V gene sequence: CDR1 WNHNN, CDR2 SYGVQD (reference sequence). The CDR3 is 14 amino acids. With 3 bases removed from V and 6 bases from J, the gap between germline ends came to 12 bases. In DNA, the CDR3 is TGCGCCAGCAGTGAAGATTCACGGGGCAATGAGCAGTTCTTC. Its protein is CASSEDSRGNEQFF.

The rearrangement uses TRBV7-6 and TRBJ2-3; D gene uncertain. The CDR3 consists of 13 residues. Germline V lookup: CDR1 SGHVS, CDR2 FNYEAQ. The ends were cut back, 3 bases at V and 5 bases at J, with 9 bases in the middle. The CDR3 region is CASSLGTIDTQYF. The CDR3 nucleotides are TGTGCCAGCAGCTTGGGTACGATAGATACGCAGTATTTT. The full variable domain, in which reference TRBV7-6 and TRBJ2-3 provide the parts outside the CDR3, is GAGVSQSPRYKVTKRGQDVALRCDPISGHVSLYWYRQALGQGPEFLTYFNYEAQQDKSGLPNDRFSAERPEGSISTLTIQRTEQRDSAMYRCASSLGTIDTQYFGPGTRLTVL.

J is TRBJ2-1 and V is TRBV5-1; 8 positions match TRBD2. The CDR3 has 14 amino acids. The J segment lost 5 bases and the V segment lost 8 bases, leaving 9 bases of the junction unmatched. From germline, CDR1 is SGHRS and CDR2 YFSETQ. CDR3: CASYKRGLDNEQFF. The CDR3 nucleotides read TGCGCCAGTTATAAGCGGGGGCTGGACAATGAGCAGTTCTTC.

The chain is built from TRBV6-1 and TRBJ2-1; 8 bases line up with TRBD2. This CDR3 spans 13 amino acids. With V trimmed by 8 bases and J by 8 bases, 8 bases remained unmatched. CDR1 is MNHNS and CDR2 is SASEGT in the germline V gene. CDR3: CASLSGTVDEQFF. As DNA, the CDR3 is TGTGCCAGCCTTAGCGGGACCGTCGATGAGCAGTTCTTC.

A few counts support this clonotype. This sequence joins TRBV6-1 and TRBJ2-7, with a weak D call TRBD1 (6 bases). The germline V gene encodes CDR1 MNHNS and CDR2 SASEGT. The CDR3 consists of 14 residues. Deletions cut 6 bases from V and 2 bases from J, with 14 bases between. CDR3 sequence (DNA): TGTGCCAGCAGCCAGACAGGCTGGACCTACGAGCAGTACTTC. Protein: CASSQTGWTYEQYF.

V usage is TRBV21-1 and J usage is TRBJ2-5; the table's D call, TRBD2, has no DNA check behind it. TRBV21-1 is recorded as a pseudogene. The CDR3 is 18 amino acids. The CDR3 region is CASSKDGGLAGYTETQYF. CDR3 bases: TGTGCCAGCAGCAAAGATGGCGGACTAGCGGGATACACGGAGACCCAGTACTTC.

There are a few counts of this clonotype. This sequence joins TRBV7-8 and TRBJ2-7; 7 nucleotides align to TRBD2. CDR3 length equals 14 residues. Germline-derived CDR1 and CDR2 are SGHVS and FQNEAQ. V was pared by 5 bases and J by 1 base, with 5 bases of the junction left unmatched. The CDR3 here is CASSLSGNSYEQYF. In DNA form, the CDR3 reads TGTGCCAGCAGCCTCAGCGGGAATTCCTACGAGCAGTACTTC.

This clonotype was picked up many times. The chain combines TRBV27 with TRBJ1-5; D ambiguous. This CDR3 contains 15 residues. Germline V gene lookup returns CDR1 MNHEY and CDR2 SMNVEV (reference sequence). Trimming shortened V by 4 bases and J by 3 bases, and 13 bases separated the two germline ends. Here the CDR3 reads CASSSLDGVNQPQHF. The CDR3 coding sequence is TGTGCCAGCAGTTCCTTAGACGGGGTCAATCAGCCCCAGCATTTT.

The chain has TRBV19 and TRBJ2-2; either TRBD1 or TRBD2 may supply D (5 bases each). The CDR3 extends over 15 amino acids. Trimming removed 1 base from V and 6 bases from J, with 12 bases in between. Germline V gene sequence: CDR1 LNHDA, CDR2 SQIVND (reference sequence). The CDR3 nucleotides are TGTGCCAGTAGTATAGCGGTCGGGGCTCCCGGGGAGCTGTTTTTT. Protein product: CASSIAVGAPGELFF.

This sequence joins TRBV28 and TRBJ1-6; maybe TRBD1 (5 bases). The ends were cut back, 6 bases at V and 5 bases at J, with 14 bases in the middle. In germline, CDR1 is MDHEN, CDR2 SYDVKM. The CDR3 is made up of 15 amino acids. The CDR3 DNA reads TGTGCCAGCAGGTTGCGGGACGCTAATAATTCACCCCTCCACTTT. It codes for CASRLRDANNSPLHF. The full variable domain, in which reference TRBV28 and TRBJ1-6 provide the parts outside the CDR3, is DVKVTQSSRYLVKRTGEKVFLECVQDMDHENMFWYRQDPGLGLRLIYFSYDVKMKEKGDIPEGYSVSREKKERFSLILESASTNQTSMYLCASRLRDANNSPLHFGNGTRLTVT.

This clonotype was observed a single time. The rearrangement uses TRBV20-1 and TRBJ2-1; the match to TRBD2 covers 9 bases. This CDR3 comprises 14 residues. The ends lost 3 bases at V and 5 bases at J; junction bases unmatched: 5. Looked up from germline, CDR1 is DFQATT and CDR2 is SNEGSKA (reference sequence). In DNA, the CDR3 is TGCAGTGCTAGTAGCGGGAGAGGGGACAATGAGCAGTTCTTC. As protein: CSASSGRGDNEQFF.

For the CDR3, the DNA is TGTGCCAGCAGCCCGGCGGGGGGGGCCACAGATACGCAGTATTTT. Translated, it gives CASSPAGGATDTQYF. V gene TRBV7-8 combines with J gene TRBJ2-3, with 9 bases aligning to TRBD2. CDR3 length: 15 residues. Per the germline V gene, CDR1 is SGHVS and CDR2 is FQNEAQ. V lost 5 bases and J lost 2; bases outside the gene matches: 5.

The chain recombines TRBV20-1 with TRBJ2-1; weak D call: TRBD2 (6 bases). V was trimmed by 2 bases and J by 4 bases, leaving 18 bases between them. Looked up from germline, CDR1 is DFQATT and CDR2 is SNEGSKA (reference sequence). The CDR3 sequence is 16 residues long. CDR3 amino acids: CSARPKRRAEYNEQFF. Written as DNA, the CDR3 is TGCAGTGCTAGACCAAAGCGGAGGGCCGAGTACAATGAGCAGTTCTTC.

This clonotype was detected only a few times. The chain couples TRBV12-3 or TRBV12-4 to TRBJ1-2; D gene uncertain. Deletions cut 4 bases from V and 4 bases from J, with 4 bases between. The CDR3 runs to 11 residues. The CDR3 DNA reads TGTGCCAGCAGTTCCCGCTATGGCTACACCTTC. It yields the protein CASSSRYGYTF.

J is TRBJ2-7 and V is TRBV5-1; D is undetermined. The CDR3 contains 15 residues. In germline, CDR1 is SGHRS, CDR2 YFSETQ. V lost 0 bases and J lost 5, with 15 bases in between. The CDR3 DNA is TGCGCCAGCAGCTTGGGTCTTGGCGGTTACCACGAGCAGTACTTC. This sequence encodes CASSLGLGGYHEQYF.

The chain carries TRBV6-1 and TRBJ1-1; 7 bases are shared with TRBD1. With 3 bases clipped from V and 4 bases from J, the junction kept 2 bases outside the gene matches. This CDR3 spans 13 amino acids. CDR1 and CDR2 from the germline V gene are MNHNS and SASEGT. The CDR3 bases are TGTGCCAGCAGTGATCCAGGGGGCACTGAAGCTTTCTTT. This translates into CASSDPGGTEAFF.

This clonotype was counted between two and nine times. The rearrangement links TRBV5-1 to TRBJ2-5, with no clear D. This CDR3 comprises 12 residues. Germline V CDR1 and CDR2: SGHRS, YFSETQ. The V end lost 5 bases, the J end lost 5 bases, and 10 bases lay between the germline ends. CDR3 coding DNA: TGCGCCAGCAGGATGGGAATGGAGACCCAGTACTTC. Translating gives CASRMGMETQYF.

This clonotype was detected a few times. The V and J genes are TRBV29-1 and TRBJ2-1; D is unresolved. This CDR3 has 14 amino acids. Looked up from germline, CDR1 is SQVTM and CDR2 is ANQGSEA. V dropped 8 bases and J dropped 0 bases, with 14 bases sitting between them. This CDR3 reads CSLQLPSSYNEQFF. The DNA of the CDR3 is TGCAGCCTTCAACTACCCAGCTCCTACAATGAGCAGTTCTTC.

A remark on this clonotype: One junction end disagrees with the germline gene, perhaps due to a read error. The chain recombines TRBV10-3 with TRBJ2-2; 12 bases map to TRBD2. CDR1 and CDR2 (germline): ENHRY, SYGVKD. The CDR3 spans 15 residues. The CDR3: CAISGLAGDTGVLFF. The CDR3 region has the DNA TGTGCCATCAGTGGACTAGCGGGGGACACCGGGGTGCTGTTTTTT.

This clonotype occurred a few times. The V and J genes are TRBV14 and TRBJ2-1, with D tentatively TRBD2 (6 bases). Trimming shortened V by 1 base and J by 4 bases, and 14 bases separated the two germline ends. CDR1 is SGHDN and CDR2 is FVKESK in the germline V gene. The CDR3 contains 16 residues. Written as DNA, the CDR3 is TGTGCCAGCAGCCAAGTGCCCGGGAGCTGGTACAATGAGCAGTTCTTC. It specifies CASSQVPGSWYNEQFF.

The rearrangement joins TRBV10-3 to TRBJ1-4; TRBD1 matches at 11 bases. The V gene end was trimmed by 2 bases and the J gene end by 14 bases; junction bases not matched to a gene: 7. This CDR3 has 14 residues. CDR1 ENHRY and CDR2 SYGVKD come from the germline V gene. This CDR3 is CAISERTGGAGLFF. CDR3 DNA sequence: TGTGCCATCAGTGAGCGGACAGGGGGCGCGGGGCTGTTTTTT.

This chain links TRBV7-3 with TRBJ2-7; 8 bases line up with TRBD1. Germline V gene sequence: CDR1 SGHTA, CDR2 FQGTGA. The CDR3 spans 15 residues. With V trimmed by 4 bases and J by 4 bases, 9 bases remained unmatched. The CDR3 coding sequence is TGTGCCAGCAGCTCAATCCCAGGGGGCAGGTACGAGCAGTACTTC. It translates to CASSSIPGGRYEQYF.

The sample holds a few counts of this clonotype. This chain joins TRBV20-1 and TRBJ2-1; tentative D call: TRBD2 (5 bases). This CDR3 has 14 residues. V was cut by 0 bases and J by 5 bases, with 11 bases left in between. The germline CDR1 and CDR2 sequences are DFQATT and SNEGSKA (reference sequence). Written as DNA, the CDR3 is TGCAGTGCTAGAGAAGACTACATTAACAATGAGCAGTTCTTC. Amino acids: CSAREDYINNEQFF.

The rearrangement joins TRBV29-1 to TRBJ2-1, with a possible D match to TRBD1 (5 bases). The CDR3 totals 14 residues. Germline values: CDR1 SQVTM, CDR2 ANQGSEA. V gave up 6 bases and J gave up 8 bases, with 20 bases separating them. For the CDR3, the DNA is TGCAGCGTGGGGTACAGGTTAATCGTGGATGAGCAGTTCTTC. This translates into CSVGYRLIVDEQFF.

The V gene is TRBV12-3 or TRBV12-4, the J gene TRBJ1-1; TRBD1 agrees at 7 bases. The CDR3 totals 14 residues. V shed 7 bases and J 7 bases; nucleotides not matched to a gene: 12. CDR3 in amino acids: CASTLDRRSGEAFF. As DNA, the CDR3 is TGTGCCAGCACCCTGGACAGGAGGAGCGGTGAAGCTTTCTTT.

This clonotype has only a few counts. The chain couples TRBV5-1 to TRBJ2-1, with 11 nucleotides matching TRBD2. Trimming took 7 bases from V and 9 from J; bases not matched to a gene: 6. Germline lookup yields CDR1 SGHRS and CDR2 YFSETQ. The CDR3 length is 13 residues. The CDR3 spells CASSTSGTGEQFF. CDR3 DNA sequence: TGCGCCAGCTCGACTAGCGGGACTGGTGAGCAGTTCTTC.

V is TRBV5-1 and J is TRBJ2-1, with D unclear. The CDR3 runs to 13 residues. Trimming cost V 2 bases and J 7 bases, with 10 bases left between them. Looked up from germline, CDR1 is SGHRS and CDR2 is YFSETQ. CDR3 in DNA: TGCGCCAGCAGCTTTATTTTCGAGAATGAGCAGTTCTTC. Encoded protein: CASSFIFENEQFF.